The 4 T cell receptor beta chains below were found in one sample sequenced in a study of cytomegalovirus exposure and HLA in healthy donors. The PCR had 60 Vbeta and 13 Jbeta primers. The assay was immunoSEQ multiplex PCR, and TCRdb's table has in-frame clones only and misses some. Here the sample spans around 140,000 clones, 76% being singletons. Sequenced material: PBMCs. Receptor source: a female donor in good health and CMV-seropositive.

The chain couples TRBV7-3 to TRBJ2-3; 8 positions match TRBD1. Looked up from germline, CDR1 is SGHTA and CDR2 is FQGTGA. The CDR3 is 15 residues long. The V segment lost 4 bases and the J segment 3 bases; nucleotides outside the gene matches: 6. As DNA, the CDR3 is TGTGCCAGCAGCTCCCAGACAGGGGCGACAGATACGCAGTATTTT. This sequence encodes CASSSQTGATDTQYF.

The rearrangement joins TRBV2 to TRBJ1-5, with 10 bases matching TRBD1. Germline V CDR1 and CDR2: SNHLY, FYNNEI. The CDR3 runs to 14 residues. V lost 1 base, J lost 8 bases, and 2 bases stayed unmatched. For the CDR3, the DNA is TGTGCCAGCAGTGAAGAAGGGACAGGGGAGCCCCAGCATTTT. Residues: CASSEEGTGEPQHF.

This clone occurred once. The chain combines TRBV25-1 with TRBJ2-2; 10 bases align to TRBD1. Germline V lookup: CDR1 MGHDK, CDR2 SYGVNS. J was trimmed by 5 bases and V by 8 bases; bases with no gene match: 8. The CDR3 runs 15 residues. The CDR3 nucleotides are TGTGCCAGCTCACGACAGGGGGCGCGAACCGGGGAGCTGTTTTTT. The encoded protein is CASSRQGARTGELFF.

The chain combines TRBV7-8 with TRBJ1-6; a possible D gene is TRBD1 (5 bases). This CDR3 comprises 14 residues. Germline V lookup: CDR1 SGHVS, CDR2 FQNEAQ. V shed 2 bases and J shed 6 bases, with 8 bases lying between them. This CDR3 is CASSLQGTNSPLHF. CDR3 in DNA: TGTGCCAGCAGCTTACAGGGTACTAATTCACCCCTCCACTTT.